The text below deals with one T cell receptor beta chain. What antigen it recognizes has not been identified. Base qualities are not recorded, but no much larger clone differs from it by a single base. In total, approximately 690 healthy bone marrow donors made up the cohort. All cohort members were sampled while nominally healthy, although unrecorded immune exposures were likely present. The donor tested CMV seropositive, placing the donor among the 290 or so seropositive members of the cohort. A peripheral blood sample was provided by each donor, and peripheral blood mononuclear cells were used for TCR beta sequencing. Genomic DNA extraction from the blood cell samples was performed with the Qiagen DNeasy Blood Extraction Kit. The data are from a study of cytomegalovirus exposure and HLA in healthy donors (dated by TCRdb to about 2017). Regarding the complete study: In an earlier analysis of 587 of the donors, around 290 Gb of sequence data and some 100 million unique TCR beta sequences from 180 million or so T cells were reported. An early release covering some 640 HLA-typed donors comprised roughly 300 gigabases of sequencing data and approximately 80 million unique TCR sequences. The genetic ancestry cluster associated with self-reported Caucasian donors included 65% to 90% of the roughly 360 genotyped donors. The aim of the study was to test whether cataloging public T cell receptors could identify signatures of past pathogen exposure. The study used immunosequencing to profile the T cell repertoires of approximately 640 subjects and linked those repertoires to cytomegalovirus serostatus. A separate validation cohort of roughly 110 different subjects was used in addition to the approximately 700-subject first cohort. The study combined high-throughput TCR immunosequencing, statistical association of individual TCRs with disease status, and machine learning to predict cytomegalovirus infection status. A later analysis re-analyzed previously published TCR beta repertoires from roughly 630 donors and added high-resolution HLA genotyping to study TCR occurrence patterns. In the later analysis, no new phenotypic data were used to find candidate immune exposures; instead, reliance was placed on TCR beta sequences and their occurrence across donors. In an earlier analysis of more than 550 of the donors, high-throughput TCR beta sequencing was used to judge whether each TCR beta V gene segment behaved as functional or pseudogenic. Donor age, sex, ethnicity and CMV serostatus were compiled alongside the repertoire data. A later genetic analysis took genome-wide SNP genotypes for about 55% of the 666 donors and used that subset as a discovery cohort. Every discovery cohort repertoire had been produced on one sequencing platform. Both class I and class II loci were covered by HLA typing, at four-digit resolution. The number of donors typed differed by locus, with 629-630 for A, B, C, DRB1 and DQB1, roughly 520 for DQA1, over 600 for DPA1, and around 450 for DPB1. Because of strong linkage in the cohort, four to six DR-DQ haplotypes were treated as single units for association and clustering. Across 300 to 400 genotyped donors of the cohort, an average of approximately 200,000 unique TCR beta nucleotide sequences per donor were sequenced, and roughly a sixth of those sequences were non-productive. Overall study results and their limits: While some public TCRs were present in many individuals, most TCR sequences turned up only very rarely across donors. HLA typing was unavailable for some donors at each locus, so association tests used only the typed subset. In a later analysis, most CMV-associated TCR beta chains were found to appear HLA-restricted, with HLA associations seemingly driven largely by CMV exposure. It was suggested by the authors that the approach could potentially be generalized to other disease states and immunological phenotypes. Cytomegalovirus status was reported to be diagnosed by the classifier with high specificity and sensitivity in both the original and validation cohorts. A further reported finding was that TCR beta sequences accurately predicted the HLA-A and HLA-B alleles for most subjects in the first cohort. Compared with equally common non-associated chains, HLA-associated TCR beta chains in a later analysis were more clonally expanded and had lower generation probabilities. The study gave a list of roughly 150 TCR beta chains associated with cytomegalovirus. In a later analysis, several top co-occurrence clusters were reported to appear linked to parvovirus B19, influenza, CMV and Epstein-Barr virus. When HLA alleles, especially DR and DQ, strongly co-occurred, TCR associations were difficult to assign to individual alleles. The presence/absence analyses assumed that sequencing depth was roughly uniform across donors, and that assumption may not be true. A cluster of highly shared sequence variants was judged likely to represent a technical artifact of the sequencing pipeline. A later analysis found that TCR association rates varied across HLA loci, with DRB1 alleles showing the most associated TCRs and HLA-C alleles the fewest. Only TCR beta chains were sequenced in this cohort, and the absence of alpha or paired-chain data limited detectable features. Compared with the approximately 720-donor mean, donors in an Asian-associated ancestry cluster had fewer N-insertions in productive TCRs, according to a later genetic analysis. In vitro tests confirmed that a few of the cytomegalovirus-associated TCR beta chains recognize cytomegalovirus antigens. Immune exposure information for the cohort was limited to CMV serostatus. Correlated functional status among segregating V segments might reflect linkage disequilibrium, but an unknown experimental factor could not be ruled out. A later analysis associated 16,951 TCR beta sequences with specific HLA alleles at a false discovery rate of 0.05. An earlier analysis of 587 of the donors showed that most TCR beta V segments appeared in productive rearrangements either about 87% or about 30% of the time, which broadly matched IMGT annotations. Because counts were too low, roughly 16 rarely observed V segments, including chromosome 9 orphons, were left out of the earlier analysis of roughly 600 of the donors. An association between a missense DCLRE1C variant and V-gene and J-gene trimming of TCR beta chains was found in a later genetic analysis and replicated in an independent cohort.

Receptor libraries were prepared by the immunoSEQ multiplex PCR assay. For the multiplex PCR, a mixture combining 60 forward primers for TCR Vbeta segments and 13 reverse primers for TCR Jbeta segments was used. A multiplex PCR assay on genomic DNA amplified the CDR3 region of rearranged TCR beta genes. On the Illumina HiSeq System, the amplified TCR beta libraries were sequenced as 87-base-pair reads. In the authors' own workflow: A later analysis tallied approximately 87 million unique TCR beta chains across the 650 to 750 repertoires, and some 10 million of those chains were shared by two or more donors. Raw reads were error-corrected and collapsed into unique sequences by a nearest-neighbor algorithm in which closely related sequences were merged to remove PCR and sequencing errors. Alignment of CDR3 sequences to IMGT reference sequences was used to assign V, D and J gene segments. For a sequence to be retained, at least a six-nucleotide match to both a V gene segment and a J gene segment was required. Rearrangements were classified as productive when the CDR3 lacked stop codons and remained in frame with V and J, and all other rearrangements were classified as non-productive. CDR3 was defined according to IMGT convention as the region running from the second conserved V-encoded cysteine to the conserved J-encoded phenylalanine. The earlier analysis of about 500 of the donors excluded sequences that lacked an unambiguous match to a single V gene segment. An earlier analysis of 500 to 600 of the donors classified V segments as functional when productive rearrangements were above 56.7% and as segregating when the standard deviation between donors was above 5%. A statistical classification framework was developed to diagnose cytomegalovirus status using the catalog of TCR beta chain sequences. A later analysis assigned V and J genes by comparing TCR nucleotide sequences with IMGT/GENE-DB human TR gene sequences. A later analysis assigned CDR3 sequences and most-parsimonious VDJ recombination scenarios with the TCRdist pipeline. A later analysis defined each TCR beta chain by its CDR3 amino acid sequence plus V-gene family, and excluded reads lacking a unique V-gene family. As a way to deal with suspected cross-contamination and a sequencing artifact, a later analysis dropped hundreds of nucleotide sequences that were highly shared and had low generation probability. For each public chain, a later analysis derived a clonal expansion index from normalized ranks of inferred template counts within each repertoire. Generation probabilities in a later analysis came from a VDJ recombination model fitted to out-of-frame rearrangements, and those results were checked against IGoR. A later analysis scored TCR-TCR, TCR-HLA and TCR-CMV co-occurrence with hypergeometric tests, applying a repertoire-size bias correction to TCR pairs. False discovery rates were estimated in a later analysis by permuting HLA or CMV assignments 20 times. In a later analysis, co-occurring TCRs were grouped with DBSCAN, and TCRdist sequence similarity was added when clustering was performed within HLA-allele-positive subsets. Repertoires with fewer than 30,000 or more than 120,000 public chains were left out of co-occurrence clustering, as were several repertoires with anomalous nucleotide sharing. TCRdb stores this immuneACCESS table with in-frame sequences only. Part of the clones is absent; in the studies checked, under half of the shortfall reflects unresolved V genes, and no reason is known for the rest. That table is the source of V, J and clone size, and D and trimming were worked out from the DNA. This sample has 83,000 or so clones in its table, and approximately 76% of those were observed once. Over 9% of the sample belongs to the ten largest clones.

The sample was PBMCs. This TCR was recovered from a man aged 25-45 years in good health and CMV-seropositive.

CDR3 sequence: CASSYGGRGGYGYTF. The DNA sequence is TGTGCCAGCAGTTACGGGGGTCGCGGGGGCTATGGCTACACCTTC. The rearrangement joined TRBV6-5 to TRBJ1-2; the D gene is possibly TRBD1, with 5 bases matching. From a lookup of the germline V gene, CDR1 and CDR2 are MNHEY and SVGAGI. The CDR3 covers 15 residues, taking in both the cysteine and the phenylalanine. The DNA shown is the 45-base CDR3, in frame from base 1. Trimming removed 2 bases from V and 4 bases from J, leaving 14 bases between the germline ends.